The 6 T cell receptor beta chains presented below share a single source sample, sequenced in a study of cytomegalovirus exposure and HLA in healthy donors. Primers: 60 Vbeta forward and 13 Jbeta reverse. The repertoire was sequenced with immunoSEQ multiplex PCR; TCRdb's copy has only in-frame clones and lacks some. The sample shows 100,000 or so clones, 65% to 80% of them seen only once. Source material: PBMCs. All receptors derive from a female donor in good health and CMV-seronegative.

The genes are TRBV5-6 and TRBJ2-5; 8 bases match TRBD2. The J segment lost 5 bases and the V segment lost 0 bases, leaving 3 bases of the junction unmatched. Per the germline V gene, CDR1 is SGHDT and CDR2 is YYEEEE. The length of the CDR3 is 14 residues. The CDR3 loop is CASSLAGGPETQYF. Here the CDR3 DNA reads TGTGCCAGCAGCTTGGCGGGGGGGCCGGAGACCCAGTACTTC. Filled out from reference TRBV5-6 and TRBJ2-5, the complete variable domain reads DAGVTQSPTHLIKTRGQQVTLRCSPKSGHDTVSWYQQALGQGPQFIFQYYEEEERQRGNFPDRFSGHQFPNYSSELNVNALLLGDSALYLCASSLAGGPETQYFGPGTRLLVL.

This clone was seen just once. The chain's CDR3 is CASSVARGGAGYNEQFF. In DNA, the CDR3 is TGTGCCAGCAGCGTAGCGCGGGGGGGGGCTGGCTACAATGAGCAGTTCTTC. The chain uses TRBV9 and TRBJ2-1, with 9 positions matching TRBD2. Losses at the gene ends were 0 bases for V and 3 bases for J; bases not matched to a gene: 7. Germline V gene sequence: CDR1 SGDLS, CDR2 YYNGEE. The CDR3 spans 17 residues.

CDR3 protein: CASSLWTGVVNTEAFF. The CDR3 DNA sequence: TGCGCCAGCAGCTTGTGGACAGGGGTGGTGAACACTGAAGCTTTCTTT. The rearrangement links TRBV5-1 to TRBJ1-1; 9 bases are a match to TRBD1. Germline-derived CDR1 and CDR2 are SGHRS and YFSETQ. After removal of 1 base from V and 0 bases from J, the junction contained 4 bases not matched to a gene. CDR3 length equals 16 residues.

The chain recombines TRBV7-2 with TRBJ2-7; the D is unclear. This CDR3 has 14 residues. Germline V gene sequence: CDR1 SGHTA, CDR2 FQGNSA. V lost 1 base and J lost 5, with 12 bases in between. CDR3 sequence (DNA): TGTGCCAGCAGCTTAGGCCGACAAGGCAACGAGCAGTACTTC. This gives the protein CASSLGRQGNEQYF.

This chain joins TRBV29-1 and TRBJ2-1, with 10 positions matching TRBD2. CDR1 is SQVTM, CDR2 ANQGSEA, per germline. CDR3 length equals 15 residues. Trimming cost V 7 bases and J 0 bases; bases outside gene matches: 6. The chain's CDR3 is CSGGLAGVSYNEQFF. The CDR3 nucleotides are TGCAGCGGGGGTCTAGCGGGGGTCTCCTACAATGAGCAGTTCTTC.

This clone has just a few counts. This rearrangement joins TRBV5-4 to TRBJ1-1; D might be TRBD1 (6 bases). V shed 1 base and J shed 1 base, with 8 bases lying between them. The CDR3 is 14 amino acids. The germline V gene has CDR1 SGHNT and CDR2 YYREEE (reference sequence). The CDR3 DNA is TGTGCCAGCAGCTTGACAGGGCCGAACACTGAAGCTTTCTTT. Translated: CASSLTGPNTEAFF.